The 25 T cell receptor beta chains below were found in one sample sequenced in a study of blood T cell repertoires in COVID-19. Only in-frame clones appear in the TCRdb table, and some are missing; sequencing was by immunoSEQ multiplex PCR. The data contain fewer than 150,000 clones, around 87% of them singletons. The sequencing input was peripheral blood. Source of these receptors: a middle-aged woman with acute or convalescent COVID-19.

Only a few counts were recorded for this clone. The J gene is TRBJ1-2, the V gene TRBV28; 7 bases are shared with TRBD1. The junction had 6 bases not matched to a gene; V was cut back by 5 bases and J by 6 bases. There are 13 residues in the CDR3. Germline assignment: CDR1 MDHEN and CDR2 SYDVKM. For the CDR3, the DNA is TGTGCCAGCAGTGCACAGGGGCGGGATGGCTACACCTTC. Its translation: CASSAQGRDGYTF.

The chain carries TRBV30 and TRBJ1-5; 7 bases align to TRBD1. V shed 3 bases, J shed 9 bases, and the junction held 8 bases outside the gene matches. The CDR3 runs to 13 residues. CDR1 and CDR2 from the germline V gene are GTSNPN and SVGIG (reference sequence). The CDR3 sequence is CAWSPGGTSPQHF. The CDR3 bases are TGTGCCTGGAGCCCAGGGGGTACTTCGCCCCAGCATTTT.

This clone was seen only once. The chain combines TRBV7-9 with TRBJ2-1; 9 bases map to TRBD2. In germline, CDR1 is SEHNR, CDR2 FQNEAQ (reference sequence). This CDR3 is built from 16 residues. J was trimmed by 0 bases and V by 5 bases; bases with no gene match: 5. The DNA of the CDR3 is TGTGCCAGCAGCCCGACTAGCGGCAGCTCCTACAATGAGCAGTTCTTC. It yields the protein CASSPTSGSSYNEQFF.

This chain links TRBV6-2 or TRBV6-3 with TRBJ1-5; TRBD1 matches 7 bases. The trim removed 2 bases at V and 0 bases at J, leaving 4 bases unmatched. The CDR3 totals 16 residues. Germline CDR1 and CDR2: MNHEY and SVGEGT. CDR3 sequence (DNA): TGTGCCAGCAGTTACGAGGGGGCTTATAGCAATCAGCCCCAGCATTTT. It yields the protein CASSYEGAYSNQPQHF.

There are a few counts of this clone. The chain joins TRBV7-9 to TRBJ1-2; D is possibly TRBD1 (6 bases). The V end was cut by 5 bases, the J end by 4 bases, with 11 bases between. Per the germline V gene, CDR1 is SEHNR and CDR2 is FQNEAQ (reference sequence). The CDR3 is 13 residues long. Here the CDR3 reads CASSPGTFYGYTF. CDR3 DNA sequence: TGTGCCAGCAGCCCCGGGACATTCTATGGCTACACCTTC.

In the case of this clone: Sequence at one end of the junction differs from germline and may be a read error. J is TRBJ2-3 and V is TRBV7-3; 8 positions agree with TRBD2. The CDR3 runs 15 residues. CDR1 SGHTA and CDR2 FQGTGA come from the germline V gene. CDR3 sequence: CASSPGLERTNTQYF. CDR3 sequence (DNA): TGTGCCAGCAGCCCGGGACTAGAACGCACAAATACGCAGTATTTT.

This rearrangement joins TRBV9 to TRBJ2-5; D may be TRBD1 (6 bases). In germline, CDR1 is SGDLS, CDR2 YYNGEE. V was cut by 0 bases and J by 7 bases, with 16 bases left in between. There are 15 residues in the CDR3. DNA of the CDR3: TGTGCCAGCAGCGTAGCTCCAGGGGCTGGTGGGACCCAGTACTTC. Protein sequence: CASSVAPGAGGTQYF.

This clone was seen only once. V gene TRBV6-5 combines with J gene TRBJ1-5, with 8 nucleotides matching TRBD1. The length of the CDR3 is 15 residues. V was clipped by 4 bases and J by 2 bases; unmatched bases: 4. Germline values: CDR1 MNHEY, CDR2 SVGAGI. The CDR3 sequence: CASSSAGGRNQPQHF. The CDR3 bases are TGTGCCAGCAGTTCGGCAGGGGGCCGCAATCAGCCCCAGCATTTT.

The chain couples TRBV10-3 to TRBJ2-7; TRBD1 agrees at 7 bases. This CDR3 has 15 residues. V gave up 2 bases and J gave up 3 bases; unmatched junction bases: 7. The germline V gene encodes CDR1 ENHRY and CDR2 SYGVKD. The CDR3 loop is CAISEAEDRVYEQYF. The DNA for the CDR3 is TGTGCCATCAGTGAGGCCGAAGACAGGGTCTACGAGCAGTACTTC.

CDR3: CASSQESSGALSETQYF. The CDR3 coding sequence is TGTGCCAGCAGCCAAGAGTCTAGCGGGGCCCTCAGTGAGACCCAGTACTTC. V gene TRBV3-1 (or the pseudogene TRBV3-2) combines with J gene TRBJ2-5; 9 bases fit TRBD2. This CDR3 contains 17 residues. The junction had 10 bases not matched to a gene; V was cut back by 0 bases and J by 5 bases. Germline V gene lookup returns CDR1 LGHDT and CDR2 YNNKEL (reference sequence).

CDR3 in amino acids: CASSLAGGSNQPQHF. CDR3 nucleotides: TGTGCCAGCAGCTTAGCAGGAGGGAGCAATCAGCCCCAGCATTTT. V gene TRBV11-2 combines with J gene TRBJ1-5; no clear D gene. Per the germline V gene, CDR1 is SGHAT and CDR2 is FQNNGV. The V end was cut by 1 base, the J end by 1 base, with 8 bases between. The CDR3 sequence is 15 residues long.

This sequence joins TRBV19 and TRBJ1-6; 7 bases map to TRBD1. Trimming took 10 bases from V and 8 from J; bases not matched to a gene: 14. Germline V gene sequence: CDR1 LNHDA, CDR2 SQIVND (reference sequence). CDR3 length equals 15 residues. CDR3 sequence reads: CATTQGSFVDSPLHF. The CDR3 nucleotides read TGTGCCACTACACAGGGGTCGTTCGTTGATTCACCCCTCCACTTT.

This clone was observed once. V gene TRBV7-3 combines with J gene TRBJ2-2; possibly TRBD1 for D (6 bases). CDR1 and CDR2 from the germline V gene are SGHTA and FQGTGA. This CDR3 is 15 amino acids long. Deletions cut 5 bases from V and 2 bases from J, with 12 bases between. CDR3 nucleotide sequence: TGTGCCAGCAGCCCCGGGACACGAAACACCGGGGAGCTGTTTTTT. Protein product: CASSPGTRNTGELFF.

This clone was recorded a few times. This chain connects TRBV6-2 or TRBV6-3 to TRBJ2-7; D might be TRBD2 (5 bases). V was trimmed by 2 bases and J by 0 bases, leaving 11 bases between them. The CDR3 runs 15 residues. The germline V gene has CDR1 MNHEY and CDR2 SVGEGT. CDR3 region: CASSYTAGYSYEQYF. The CDR3 DNA is TGTGCCAGCAGTTACACTGCGGGCTACTCCTACGAGCAGTACTTC.

This rearrangement joins TRBV7-9 to TRBJ2-5, with 10 bases lining up with TRBD2. This CDR3 has 16 amino acids. The ends lost 1 base at V and 4 bases at J; junction bases unmatched: 6. Per the germline V gene, CDR1 is SEHNR and CDR2 is FQNEAQ (reference sequence). CDR3 amino acids: CASSLVTSGLAETQYF. The CDR3 DNA reads TGTGCCAGCAGCTTAGTGACTAGCGGGTTAGCAGAGACCCAGTACTTC.

The J gene is TRBJ2-7, the V gene TRBV9, with 7 bases identical to TRBD2. The CDR3 is made up of 14 amino acids. The V gene's germline CDR1 is SGDLS and CDR2 YYNGEE. The junction had 4 bases not matched to a gene; V was cut back by 4 bases and J by 0 bases. CDR3 nucleotides: TGTGCCAGCAGCTCCGGGGGGAGCTCCTACGAGCAGTACTTC. It codes for CASSSGGSSYEQYF. Combining the CDR3 with reference TRBV9 and TRBJ2-7 gives the whole variable domain DSGVTQTPKHLITATGQRVTLRCSPRSGDLSVYWYQQSLDQGLQFLIQYYNGEERAKGNILERFSAQQFPDLHSELNLSSLELGDSALYFCASSSGGSSYEQYFGPGTRLTVT.

This clone was picked up a small number of times. J is TRBJ1-5 and V is TRBV28, with no clear D. With 4 bases removed from V and 3 bases from J, the gap between germline ends came to 13 bases. In germline, CDR1 is MDHEN, CDR2 SYDVKM. The CDR3 runs 15 residues. The CDR3 region is CASSSGSGNNQPQHF. Written as DNA, the CDR3 is TGTGCCAGCAGTTCGGGCAGCGGGAACAATCAGCCCCAGCATTTT.

The V call is TRBV29-1, the J call TRBJ2-3, with 8 bases fitting TRBD1. V shed 7 bases and J 3 bases; nucleotides not matched to a gene: 3. Per germline, CDR1 SQVTM and CDR2 ANQGSEA. This CDR3 is built from 12 residues. CDR3 nucleotides: TGCAGCGAAGGACAGGGAACAGATACGCAGTATTTT. Translation: CSEGQGTDTQYF.

The chain couples TRBV6-5 to TRBJ1-2; 8 nucleotides align to TRBD1. The CDR3 is 14 amino acids. With 4 bases clipped from V and 7 bases from J, the junction kept 8 bases outside the gene matches. Germline V lookup: CDR1 MNHEY, CDR2 SVGAGI. The CDR3 protein is CASSFDRGSGGYTF. DNA of the CDR3: TGTGCCAGCAGTTTCGACAGGGGCTCGGGTGGCTACACCTTC.

The chain couples TRBV7-2 to TRBJ2-7, with 7 bases fitting TRBD1. Germline CDR1 reads SGHTA; CDR2 reads FQGNSA. This CDR3 spans 14 amino acids. Trimming took 1 base from V and 2 from J; bases not matched to a gene: 2. Written as DNA, the CDR3 is TGTGCCAGCAGCTTAGACAGGGGCCCCTACGAGCAGTACTTC. This translates into CASSLDRGPYEQYF.

The chain uses TRBV30 and TRBJ1-2; the D gene is possibly TRBD1 (5 bases). This CDR3 has 12 residues. Germline lookup yields CDR1 GTSNPN and CDR2 SVGIG (reference sequence). Between the trimmed V and J ends, which lost 4 bases and 4 bases, there was a span of 10 bases. The CDR3 DNA is TGTGCCTGGACAGGACATAGCTATGGCTACACCTTC. This sequence encodes CAWTGHSYGYTF.

The CDR3 DNA sequence: TGTGCCAGCAGCTTAGGCCGGGTAGCGGGGAGCAATGAGCAGTTCTTC. It specifies CASSLGRVAGSNEQFF. This rearrangement joins TRBV7-2 to TRBJ2-1; TRBD2 aligns across 8 bases. V shed 1 base, J shed 6 bases, and the junction held 8 bases outside the gene matches. This CDR3 contains 16 residues. Germline V lookup: CDR1 SGHTA, CDR2 FQGNSA.

Only one count was recorded for this clone. The rearrangement links TRBV10-3 to TRBJ1-4; no definite D call. This CDR3 has 12 residues. V lost 7 bases, J lost 4 bases, and 7 bases lay in between. Per the germline V gene, CDR1 is ENHRY and CDR2 is SYGVKD. This CDR3 is CAIKAGNEKLFF. CDR3 nucleotides: TGTGCCATCAAGGCAGGTAATGAAAAACTGTTTTTT.

V and J are TRBV6-5 and TRBJ2-2; no reliable D call. Trimming took off 4 bases at V and 6 bases at J, with 9 bases between the two ends. Germline values: CDR1 MNHEY, CDR2 SVGAGI. The CDR3 runs 13 residues. CDR3 bases: TGTGCCAGCAGTTCTGGCGAGGCCGGGGAGCTGTTTTTT. Its translation: CASSSGEAGELFF.

Of note for this clone: The sample contains more than one DNA sequence encoding this CDR3. This chain links TRBV5-1 with TRBJ1-4; TRBD1 is a possible D gene (6 bases). CDR1 and CDR2 (germline): SGHRS, YFSETQ. Trimming removed 0 bases at V and 5 bases at J, with 8 bases between. There are 14 residues in the CDR3. The CDR3 region has the DNA TGCGCCAGCAGCTTGGGTCAGGGGAATGAAAAACTGTTTTTT. It specifies CASSLGQGNEKLFF.